This T cell receptor (beta chain) was observed in a study of T cell responses to AZD1222 COVID-19 vaccine. Study observations and caveats: Reportedly, nearly half of unique spike TCRs recognized epitopes outside B.1.351/B.1.1.7 mutations.

Notes on this clone: Its antigen remains unidentified.

In germline, CDR1 is LGHNT, CDR2 FRNRAP. Trimming removed 6 bases at V and 3 bases at J, with 5 bases between. The CDR3 has 11 residues. Method: immunoSEQ multiplex PCR; TCRdb's copy keeps in-frame clones and lacks some. The sample has about 95,000 clones; roughly nine tenths are singletons. The sample consisted of peripheral blood, taken on day 0 of AZD1222 vaccination. The V call is TRBV12-5, the J call TRBJ1-1; D remains ambiguous. This sequence originates from an adult in good health. CDR3 bases: TGTGCTAGTGGCCCATACACTGAAGCTTTCTTT. Its protein product is CASGPYTEAFF.